These 30 T cell receptor beta chains were all obtained from the same sample, sequenced in a study of blood T cell repertoires in COVID-19. Some clones are missing from TCRdb's copy, which holds only in-frame ones; the method was immunoSEQ multiplex PCR. The sample yields hundreds of thousands of clones, about 89% seen once. Sequencing input: peripheral blood. The receptors derive from a middle-aged woman who had recovered from COVID-19.

The gene calls are TRBV6-6 and TRBJ2-5, with TRBD2 matching over 10 bases. V lost 5 bases to trimming and J lost 5 bases; unmatched junction nucleotides: 11. Germline CDR1 is MNHNY and CDR2 is SVGAGI (reference sequence). This CDR3 is 16 amino acids long. For the CDR3, the DNA is TGTGCCAGCAGTCCTTTTCAAGCGGGGGGGCAGGAGACCCAGTACTTC. This sequence encodes CASSPFQAGGQETQYF.

This rearrangement joins TRBV5-1 to TRBJ1-3; 8 bases fit TRBD1. This CDR3 is 14 amino acids long. Germline-derived CDR1 and CDR2 are SGHRS and YFSETQ. The V segment lost 4 bases and the J segment 3 bases; nucleotides outside the gene matches: 3. The CDR3 protein is CASSGQGFGNTIYF. In DNA form, the CDR3 reads TGCGCCAGCAGCGGACAGGGCTTTGGAAACACCATATATTTT.

The chain is built from TRBV11-2 and TRBJ1-1, with a tentative D call TRBD1 (5 bases). Between the trimmed V and J ends, which lost 7 bases and 4 bases, there was a span of 13 bases. The germline CDR1 and CDR2 sequences are SGHAT and FQNNGV. The CDR3 spans 13 residues. The DNA of the CDR3 is TGTGCCAGCACGTCCGTTGGGGCCACTGAAGCTTTCTTT. It codes for CASTSVGATEAFF.

CDR3 amino acids: CASSFRRDRGSGNTIYF. In nucleotides, the CDR3 is TGTGCCAGCAGCTTTCGCCGGGACAGGGGGTCCGGAAACACCATATATTTT. The V and J genes are TRBV13 and TRBJ1-3; 11 positions agree with TRBD1. Germline CDR1 and CDR2: PRHDT and FYEKMQ (reference sequence). The J segment lost 4 bases and the V segment lost 3 bases, leaving 8 bases of the junction unmatched. The CDR3 is made up of 17 amino acids.

The genes are TRBV27 and TRBJ1-2, with TRBD1 matching 10 bases. The germline gives CDR1 MNHEY, CDR2 SMNVEV (reference sequence). This CDR3 is built from 15 residues. The V and J ends lost 6 bases and 2 bases, in that order; junction bases with no gene match: 6. The CDR3 DNA reads as TGTGCCAGCAGGATCGGGACAGGGGAGAACTATGGCTACACCTTC. Protein product: CASRIGTGENYGYTF.

The chain links TRBV4-3 to TRBJ1-2, with TRBD1 as a possible D gene (6 bases). CDR3 length equals 17 residues. The V end was cut by 0 bases, the J end by 7 bases, with 21 bases between. Looked up from germline, CDR1 is LGHNA and CDR2 is YSLEER. CDR3 sequence: CASSQEPDRSGSFGYTF. CDR3 bases: TGCGCCAGCAGCCAAGAACCCGACAGGAGTGGGAGTTTTGGCTACACCTTC.

Only a few counts were recorded for this clone. The V and J genes are TRBV19 and TRBJ1-1; unclear D gene. In germline, CDR1 is LNHDA, CDR2 SQIVND (reference sequence). V was shortened by 6 bases and J by 6 bases, with 17 bases between the two germline ends. This CDR3 has 14 residues. The CDR3 coding sequence is TGTGCCAGTAGCCCCAGAGGGCAGAGGGCTGAAGCTTTCTTT. Protein sequence: CASSPRGQRAEAFF. Full variable domain (outside the CDR3, taken from reference TRBV19 and TRBJ1-1): DGGITQSPKYLFRKEGQNVTLSCEQNLNHDAMYWYRQDPGQGLRLIYYSQIVNDFQKGDIAEGYSVSREKKESFPLTVTSAQKNPTAFYLCASSPRGQRAEAFFGQGTRLTVV.

This chain uses TRBV6-6 with TRBJ2-3, with D possibly TRBD1 on 6 matching bases. Trimming shortened V by 5 bases and J by 5 bases, and 11 bases separated the two germline ends. Germline CDR1 and CDR2: MNHNY and SVGAGI (reference sequence). This CDR3 is 13 amino acids long. The CDR3 spells CASSEGELDTQYF. The CDR3 nucleotides are TGTGCCAGCAGTGAGGGGGAGCTAGATACGCAGTATTTT.

The V and J genes are TRBV12-5 and TRBJ1-1; 9 bases match TRBD1. V was clipped by 1 base and J by 1 base; unmatched bases: 1. In germline, CDR1 is LGHNT, CDR2 FRNRAP. The CDR3 is made up of 15 amino acids. The CDR3 reads CASGLAGQGNTEAFF. The DNA for the CDR3 is TGTGCTAGTGGTTTGGCGGGACAGGGGAACACTGAAGCTTTCTTT.

This clone was detected once. This chain joins TRBV5-6 and TRBJ1-2; tentatively, D is TRBD1 (5 bases). This CDR3 contains 14 residues. Germline values: CDR1 SGHDT, CDR2 YYEEEE. With 3 bases removed from V and 4 bases from J, the gap between germline ends came to 13 bases. The CDR3 DNA reads TGTGCCAGCAGCTGGGACTGGGGGGGCTATGGCTACACCTTC. Translating gives CASSWDWGGYGYTF.

This clone was observed once. The chain carries TRBV10-3 and TRBJ2-5, with D possibly matching TRBD1 (6 bases). The CDR3 extends over 14 amino acids. The V gene's germline CDR1 is ENHRY and CDR2 SYGVKD. Trimming took off 3 bases at V and 2 bases at J, with 10 bases between the two ends. The CDR3 nucleotides are TGTGCCATCAGTGACTGGACAGAGCAAGAGACCCAGTACTTC. Protein: CAISDWTEQETQYF.

The J gene is TRBJ2-2, the V gene TRBV19; 7 bases map to TRBD2. V gave up 5 bases and J gave up 2 bases; unmatched junction bases: 8. The V gene's germline CDR1 is LNHDA and CDR2 SQIVND (reference sequence). This CDR3 has 16 amino acids. In DNA, the CDR3 is TGTGCCAGTAGTCCCCGACTAGCCCGTAACACCGGGGAGCTGTTTTTT. Residues: CASSPRLARNTGELFF.

The chain links TRBV4-2 to TRBJ2-7; 10 positions agree with TRBD2. CDR1 is LGHNA and CDR2 is YNFKEQ in the germline V gene. CDR3 length: 15 amino acids. V gave up 4 bases and J gave up 5 bases; unmatched junction bases: 8. In nucleotides, the CDR3 is TGTGCCAGCAGCCGCGGACTAGCGGAGAATCACGAGCAGTACTTC. Translated: CASSRGLAENHEQYF.

This clone showed up just once. This chain links TRBV13 with TRBJ1-5, with TRBD1 matching 10 bases. CDR1 and CDR2 (germline): PRHDT, FYEKMQ (reference sequence). The CDR3 sequence is 15 residues long. Germline trimming cut 4 bases from V and 7 bases from J; bases unmatched to any gene: 7. The CDR3, as DNA: TGTGCCAGCAGCTACGGGACAGGGGAGGCACAGCCCCAGCATTTT. Translation: CASSYGTGEAQPQHF.

The chain combines TRBV4-1 with TRBJ1-1; D is ambiguous. The CDR3 has 15 amino acids. Trimming removed 1 base from V and 5 bases from J, with 14 bases in between. CDR1 and CDR2 (germline): MGHRA, YSYEKL. Written as DNA, the CDR3 is TGCGCCAGCAGCCAAGGGCCCCGTGGGAGTACTGAAGCTTTCTTT. The encoded protein is CASSQGPRGSTEAFF.

The J gene is TRBJ2-4, the V gene TRBV25-1, with 11 bases fitting TRBD2. From germline, CDR1 is MGHDK and CDR2 SYGVNS. The junction had 5 bases not matched to a gene; V was cut back by 6 bases and J by 7 bases. The CDR3 has 14 residues. The CDR3 region has the DNA TGTGCCAGCAGGCGTAGCGGGGGGGGGAACATTCAGTACTTC. It translates to CASRRSGGGNIQYF.

The chain links TRBV29-1 to TRBJ1-3, with a tentative D call TRBD1 (5 bases). Germline CDR1 is SQVTM and CDR2 is ANQGSEA. This CDR3 contains 13 residues. V dropped 3 bases and J dropped 6 bases, with 12 bases sitting between them. CDR3 coding DNA: TGCAGCGTTGAGTGGCAGGACAAAAACACCATATATTTT. Its protein is CSVEWQDKNTIYF. Based on the CDR3 plus reference TRBV29-1 and TRBJ1-3, the full variable domain is SAVISQKPSRDICQRGTSLTIQCQVDSQVTMMFWYRQQPGQSLTLIATANQGSEATYESGFVIDKFPISRPNLTFSTLTVSNMSPEDSSIYLCSVEWQDKNTIYFGEGSWLTVV.

The J gene is TRBJ2-7, the V gene TRBV4-2, with D perhaps TRBD2 (7 bases). There are 13 residues in the CDR3. Between the trimmed V and J ends, which lost 4 bases and 4 bases, there was a span of 11 bases. Germline V gives CDR1 LGHNA, CDR2 YNFKEQ. This chain's CDR3 is CASSPGEGYEQYF. The CDR3, as DNA: TGTGCCAGCAGCCCAGGGGAGGGGTACGAGCAGTACTTC.

The chain employs TRBV2 and TRBJ1-6; TRBD1 might be the D (6 bases). Germline-derived CDR1 and CDR2 are SNHLY and FYNNEI. This CDR3 has 15 amino acids. Trimming took 6 bases from V and 4 from J, leaving 13 bases between them. CDR3 loop: CASSVGQWYNSPLHF. The CDR3 nucleotides read TGTGCCAGCAGCGTAGGACAGTGGTATAATTCACCCCTCCACTTT.

This chain joins TRBV7-9 and TRBJ2-1; a weak D match, TRBD1 (6 bases). The CDR3 contains 14 residues. Trimming cost V 4 bases and J 2 bases, with 9 bases left between them. Germline lookup yields CDR1 SEHNR and CDR2 FQNEAQ (reference sequence). CDR3: CASSYRVTYNEQFF. In DNA form, the CDR3 reads TGTGCCAGCAGCTACAGGGTTACCTACAATGAGCAGTTCTTC.

The table lists this clone with a few counts. V usage is TRBV2 and J usage is TRBJ1-2; TRBD1 might be the D (6 bases). Trimming removed 3 bases at V and 10 bases at J, with 18 bases between. From germline, CDR1 is SNHLY and CDR2 FYNNEI. The CDR3 consists of 14 residues. As DNA, the CDR3 is TGTGCCAGCAGTGACGGGCAGGGGATAATTGTCTACACCTTC. Its protein product is CASSDGQGIIVYTF.

This chain connects TRBV6-2 or TRBV6-3 to TRBJ1-2; a weak D match, TRBD1 (6 bases). CDR1 is MNHEY, CDR2 SVGEGT, per germline. The CDR3 totals 14 residues. V was shortened by 6 bases and J by 4 bases, with 15 bases between the two germline ends. Here the CDR3 DNA reads TGTGCCAGCAGCCCTCGGGGGGCGCGCTATGGCTACACCTTC. Translating it yields CASSPRGARYGYTF.

The V gene is TRBV7-2, the J gene TRBJ2-3; a possible D gene is TRBD1 (7 bases). V gave up 5 bases and J gave up 6 bases, with 21 bases separating them. The CDR3 contains 16 residues. Germline V gene data show CDR1 as SGHTA and CDR2 as FQGNSA. Here the CDR3 DNA reads TGTGCCAGCAGCCGCCCAGGGGGGAGGTCGTCGGATACGCAGTATTTT. Its protein is CASSRPGGRSSDTQYF.

This clone was picked up one time. The V gene is TRBV6-9, the J gene TRBJ2-6, with D tentatively TRBD2 (5 bases). V was clipped by 0 bases and J by 3 bases, with 9 bases between them. CDR3 length: 16 amino acids. CDR1 and CDR2 (germline): MNHGY, SVAAGI. CDR3 in amino acids: CASSYSAAVGANVLTF. The CDR3 DNA reads as TGTGCCAGCAGTTATTCAGCGGCAGTTGGGGCCAACGTCCTGACTTTC.

V usage is TRBV2 and J usage is TRBJ1-1; weak D call: TRBD1 (5 bases). The germline V gene has CDR1 SNHLY and CDR2 FYNNEI. Trimming took off 3 bases at V and 6 bases at J, with 8 bases between the two ends. This CDR3 is built from 12 residues. CDR3 sequence (DNA): TGTGCCAGCAGTGATGAAGGGGCTGAAGCTTTCTTT. Amino acid sequence: CASSDEGAEAFF.

This CDR3 reads CASSLAFTGQETQYF. CDR3 sequence (DNA): TGTGCCAGCAGCTTGGCCTTCACCGGGCAAGAGACCCAGTACTTC. V is TRBV5-8 and J is TRBJ2-5; D remains unclear. The CDR3 runs to 15 residues. V was clipped by 0 bases and J by 2 bases, with 11 bases between them. Germline V CDR1 and CDR2: SGHTS, YDEGEE.

The chain recombines TRBV9 with TRBJ2-5; 12 nucleotides agree with TRBD2. Germline lookup yields CDR1 SGDLS and CDR2 YYNGEE. Germline trimming cut 0 bases from V and 3 bases from J; bases unmatched to any gene: 9. The CDR3 is 18 residues long. CDR3 region: CASSVGRLAGGREETQYF. CDR3 DNA: TGTGCCAGCAGCGTAGGACGGCTAGCGGGGGGGCGGGAAGAGACCCAGTACTTC.

V and J are TRBV2 and TRBJ2-5; perhaps TRBD2 as D (5 bases). Per germline, CDR1 SNHLY and CDR2 FYNNEI. V lost 7 bases and J 3 bases, leaving 15 bases between the germline ends. The CDR3 is 14 residues long. The CDR3 DNA is TGTGCCAGCAATCTACTAGTCAGAAAAGAGACCCAGTACTTC. Its translation is CASNLLVRKETQYF.

V usage is TRBV5-1 and J usage is TRBJ2-7, with D perhaps TRBD1 (7 bases). Germline loops: CDR1 SGHRS, CDR2 YFSETQ. The CDR3 covers 14 residues. Trimming removed 4 bases from V and 3 bases from J, with 14 bases in between. CDR3 sequence: CASSPEGADYEQYF. In nucleotides, the CDR3 is TGCGCCAGCAGCCCGGAGGGGGCGGACTACGAGCAGTACTTC.

This chain links TRBV2 with TRBJ2-1; 8 bases match TRBD1. The germline gives CDR1 SNHLY, CDR2 FYNNEI. The V gene end was trimmed by 6 bases and the J gene end by 4 bases; junction bases not matched to a gene: 11. The CDR3 has 16 amino acids. This CDR3 is CASSAFQGAAYNEQFF. For the CDR3, the DNA is TGTGCCAGCAGCGCCTTCCAGGGGGCTGCTTACAATGAGCAGTTCTTC.